These T cell receptor beta chains were read from a single sample in a study of identical twins. In TCRdb, the 5' RACE reads were re-called with MiXCR into one record per CDR3 protein. The sample includes roughly 690,000 distinct CDR3 sequences, over 20% of them seen just once. Separately, the same data were catalogued under a study of T cells expressing NK-cell markers.

The sequenced sample was PBMCs. The receptors stem from a woman aged 18 to 35 in good health. Each CDR3 is given without its conserved first and last residue. Rows may omit the clone size; those that give it use once, few, many or a size class.

clone_size,j_call,v_call,cdr3_aa
few,TRBJ1-5,TRBV12-3/TRBV12-4,ASSGVGNQPQH
few,TRBJ2-7,TRBV10-3,AISESSYQY
NA,TRBJ2-3,TRBV12-5,ASGLVRDGETTDTQY
NA,TRBJ2-1,TRBV5-1,ASSLGERGNEQF
NA,TRBJ1-1,TRBV12-3/TRBV12-4,ASSFSRFEAF
many,TRBJ2-3,TRBV20-1,SARVENTDTQY
few,TRBJ1-1,TRBV6-1,ASKGRGLAEAF
few,TRBJ1-3,TRBV7-9,ASSDSGSNTIY
NA,TRBJ2-3,TRBV7-9,ASSLKRSTDTQY
NA,TRBJ2-7,TRBV12-3/TRBV12-4,ASSFRTGPSYEQY
NA,TRBJ2-1,TRBV7-6,ASRSAGNEQF
NA,TRBJ2-3,TRBV4-3,ASSQQLAGDRTQY
few,TRBJ2-5,TRBV20-1,SALSSSRRQETQY
NA,TRBJ2-1,TRBV20-1,SARDGEQF
many,TRBJ2-7,TRBV20-1,SARLLSYYEQY
few,TRBJ2-3,TRBV12-5,ASGLGGTDTQY
NA,TRBJ2-5,TRBV7-9,ASSLAAAGETQY
NA,TRBJ1-5,TRBV21-1,ASSKGPGTGDDQPQH
NA,TRBJ2-1,TRBV4-2,ASSQASGGFNEQF
few,TRBJ2-1,TRBV7-2,ASSARGTRAGNEQF
NA,TRBJ2-7,TRBV5-6,ASSVGTQGRQY
few,TRBJ2-7,TRBV10-3,AATGGMVDEQY
few,TRBJ2-1,TRBV9,ASSVTSGGGNEQF
NA,TRBJ2-7,TRBV6-2/TRBV6-3,ASSYPGRAYEQY
few,TRBJ2-1,TRBV3-1,ASSQVWYNEQF
NA,TRBJ2-1,TRBV28,ASSLLALGFVDEQF
NA,TRBJ2-3,TRBV7-9,ASSLEPLYTDTQY
few,TRBJ2-1,TRBV27,ASSSIAGGNEQF
NA,TRBJ2-1,TRBV6-5,ASSSTPGTSGGWEQF
NA,TRBJ1-5,TRBV10-2,ASREGAGGQPQH
few,TRBJ2-7,TRBV20-1,SATPGQGSEQY
few,TRBJ1-4,TRBV29-1,SVEVGGHNGKLF
NA,TRBJ2-2,TRBV6-5,ASGRTGELF
many,TRBJ2-2,TRBV29-1,SVESGANTGELF
few,TRBJ1-3,TRBV7-2,ASTKRGFKDTIY
NA,TRBJ2-7,TRBV7-9,ASSGGTNYEQY
NA,TRBJ1-5,TRBV4-1,ASSQDRPGQPQH
NA,TRBJ2-7,TRBV12-3/TRBV12-4,ASSPGTGREQY
few,TRBJ2-1,TRBV29-1,STPSGSSYNEQF
NA,TRBJ1-5,TRBV10-3,AISEPDSNQPQH
NA,TRBJ2-3,TRBV20-1,SARDLGLAGSKASTDTQY
NA,TRBJ2-1,TRBV29-1,SVEDWGPRGLSYNEQF
once,TRBJ2-1,TRBV5-1,ASRRGLAGGGVIF
NA,TRBJ2-1,TRBV7-2,ASSWLGSVSGEQF
many,TRBJ1-4,TRBV12-3/TRBV12-4,ASTGLLNEKLF
few,TRBJ2-3,TRBV7-8,ASSPRGGYTDTQY
few,TRBJ2-3,TRBV25-1,ASSEAGETDTQY
many,TRBJ1-5,TRBV7-2,ASSFFLGGNQPQH
many,TRBJ2-3,TRBV6-1,ASSVTGGGTDTQY
NA,TRBJ2-7,TRBV5-1,ASSLGSGQGNEQY
NA,TRBJ2-7,TRBV11-2,ASSPIRDSVYEQY
few,TRBJ2-6,TRBV12-3/TRBV12-4,ASSLGQGSGANVLT
few,TRBJ1-1,TRBV27,ASSLRSAVEAF
NA,TRBJ2-5,TRBV27,ASSFVRLGRETQY